Below are 23 T cell receptor beta chains sequenced from a single sample in a study of T cell changes during pregnancy in multiple sclerosis. Repertoires were generated with immunoSEQ multiplex PCR, while TCRdb's copy carries only in-frame clones and drops some. Altogether more than 25,000 clones are present, just over 90% being singletons, with the ten largest covering 0.65% to 0.9%. This specimen consisted of CD4+ T cells from peripheral blood mononuclear cells, obtained in the first trimester of pregnancy. These receptors were taken from a female donor with multiple sclerosis, enrolled in a pregnancy study.

This rearrangement joins TRBV5-5 to TRBJ2-7, with D hard to call. In germline, CDR1 is SGHKS, CDR2 YYEKEE (reference sequence). CDR3 length equals 13 residues. V lost 0 bases and J 5 bases, leaving 9 bases between the germline ends. Written as DNA, the CDR3 is TGTGCCAGCAGCTTGGCCCCTCTAAACGAGCAGTACTTC. It translates to CASSLAPLNEQYF.

This clone was detected only once. This chain uses TRBV19 with TRBJ2-2; a possible D gene is TRBD2 (6 bases). Per germline, CDR1 LNHDA and CDR2 SQIVND (reference sequence). The CDR3 runs to 17 residues. The V and J ends lost 7 bases and 1 base respectively, with 19 bases between them. DNA of the CDR3: TGTGCCAGTATTAATATGGGTCAGGGACTGAACACCGGGGAGCTGTTTTTT. Its protein is CASINMGQGLNTGELFF.

This clone was observed once. CDR3: CASSLRAGFTGELFF. DNA of the CDR3: TGTGCCAGCAGCTTACGGGCGGGCTTCACCGGGGAGCTGTTTTTT. The chain joins TRBV7-3 to TRBJ2-2, with D maybe TRBD2 (5 bases). The CDR3 extends over 15 amino acids. In germline, CDR1 is SGHTA, CDR2 FQGTGA. V was shortened by 2 bases and J by 4 bases, with 11 bases between the two germline ends. Together with reference TRBV7-3 and TRBJ2-2, the CDR3 gives the full variable domain: GAGVSQTPSNKVTEKGKYVELRCDPISGHTALYWYRQSLGQGPEFLIYFQGTGAADDSGLPNDRFFAVRPEGSVSTLKIQRTERGDSAVYLCASSLRAGFTGELFFGEGSRLTVL.

The chain uses TRBV28 and TRBJ2-3; 12 nucleotides line up with TRBD2. Per the germline V gene, CDR1 is MDHEN and CDR2 is SYDVKM. Germline trimming cut 4 bases from V and 8 bases from J; bases unmatched to any gene: 7. The CDR3 is 15 amino acids. The CDR3 protein is CASSSLAGGRGTQYF. The CDR3 region has the DNA TGTGCCAGCAGTTCCCTAGCGGGGGGGAGGGGTACGCAGTATTTT.

The gene calls are TRBV7-3 and TRBJ2-2, with TRBD1 identical over 11 bases. Germline CDR1 is SGHTA and CDR2 is FQGTGA. This CDR3 has 17 residues. Germline trimming cut 1 base from V and 4 bases from J; bases unmatched to any gene: 5. CDR3 bases: TGTGCCAGCAGCTTAAGGGGCGGGACAGGGGGCACCGGGGAGCTGTTTTTT. Translating it yields CASSLRGGTGGTGELFF.

The J gene is TRBJ2-1, the V gene TRBV2; 9 bases agree with TRBD1. The germline CDR1 and CDR2 sequences are SNHLY and FYNNEI. The CDR3 totals 14 residues. Germline trimming cut 6 bases from V and 8 bases from J; bases unmatched to any gene: 8. The CDR3 spells CASRPGQGSHEQFF. In nucleotides, the CDR3 is TGTGCCAGCAGGCCCGGACAGGGGAGCCATGAGCAGTTCTTC. Drawing the rest from reference TRBV2 and TRBJ2-1, the complete variable domain is EPEVTQTPSHQVTQMGQEVILRCVPISNHLYFYWYRQILGQKVEFLVSFYNNEISEKSEIFDDQFSVERPDGSNFTLKIRSTKLEDSAMYFCASRPGQGSHEQFFGPGTRLTVL.

The V call is TRBV9, the J call TRBJ2-5; possibly TRBD2 for D (6 bases). CDR3 length equals 13 residues. In germline, CDR1 is SGDLS, CDR2 YYNGEE. V was trimmed by 4 bases and J by 7 bases, leaving 14 bases between them. CDR3 protein: CASSFGGVGTQYF. The CDR3, as DNA: TGTGCCAGCAGCTTCGGAGGGGTCGGGACCCAGTACTTC.

The rearrangement joins TRBV18 to TRBJ1-5; the D gene is possibly TRBD1 (5 bases). This CDR3 has 15 amino acids. The V end lost 1 base, the J end lost 2 bases, and 9 bases lay between the germline ends. Germline V lookup: CDR1 KGHSH, CDR2 LQKENI. The CDR3 region has the DNA TGTGCCAGCTCACCACAGGGGAACCGCAATCAGCCCCAGCATTTT. Protein product: CASSPQGNRNQPQHF. Supplemented by reference TRBV18 and TRBJ1-5, the full variable domain reads NAGVMQNPRHLVRRRGQEARLRCSPMKGHSHVYWYRQLPEEGLKFMVYLQKENIIDESGMPKERFSAEFPKEGPSILRIQQVVRGDSAAYFCASSPQGNRNQPQHFGDGTRLSIL.

CDR3 in amino acids: CASRRTEMNTEAFF. CDR3 DNA: TGTGCCAGCAGAAGGACAGAGATGAACACTGAAGCTTTCTTT. The V gene is TRBV6-5, the J gene TRBJ1-1; D perhaps matches TRBD1 (6 bases). The CDR3 extends over 14 amino acids. Germline-derived CDR1 and CDR2 are MNHEY and SVGAGI. V dropped 6 bases and J dropped 0 bases, with 11 bases sitting between them.

The CDR3, as DNA: TGTGCCAGCAGCGGGGAGACAGGGCAGACGCAGTATTTT. Protein product: CASSGETGQTQYF. This chain joins TRBV7-9 and TRBJ2-3; TRBD1 matches at 7 bases. This CDR3 comprises 13 residues. In germline, CDR1 is SEHNR, CDR2 FQNEAQ (reference sequence). V lost 5 bases to trimming and J lost 9 bases; unmatched junction nucleotides: 8.

CDR3 in amino acids: CASRGGAEAFF. The DNA of the CDR3 is TGTGCCAGCAGGGGGGGGGCTGAAGCTTTCTTT. The chain joins TRBV2 to TRBJ1-1, with D maybe TRBD1 (5 bases). The CDR3 spans 11 residues. Per germline, CDR1 SNHLY and CDR2 FYNNEI. V was shortened by 6 bases and J by 6 bases, with 8 bases between the two germline ends.

A single count supports this clone. This rearrangement joins TRBV28 to TRBJ2-5; D is perhaps TRBD2 (7 bases). Germline CDR1 MDHEN, CDR2 SYDVKM. Trimming shortened V by 5 bases and J by 3 bases, and 19 bases separated the two germline ends. CDR3 length equals 16 residues. The CDR3 sequence: CASSAPAGARKETQYF. Here the CDR3 DNA reads TGTGCCAGCAGTGCGCCGGCGGGGGCCCGAAAAGAGACCCAGTACTTC.

The chain links TRBV9 to TRBJ1-2; 9 nucleotides match TRBD1. The CDR3 runs to 16 residues. From germline, CDR1 is SGDLS and CDR2 YYNGEE. V lost 4 bases and J lost 8; bases outside the gene matches: 15. The CDR3 coding sequence is TGTGCCAGCAGCCCCGCCTTCGCGACAGGGGGTCGGGGCTACACCTTC. Translated: CASSPAFATGGRGYTF. The full variable domain, completed using reference TRBV9 and TRBJ1-2, is DSGVTQTPKHLITATGQRVTLRCSPRSGDLSVYWYQQSLDQGLQFLIQYYNGEERAKGNILERFSAQQFPDLHSELNLSSLELGDSALYFCASSPAFATGGRGYTFGSGTRLTVV.

This chain uses TRBV19 with TRBJ1-6; D unclear. V was clipped by 2 bases and J by 14 bases, with 16 bases between them. Germline CDR1 reads LNHDA; CDR2 reads SQIVND (reference sequence). The CDR3 loop spans 14 amino acids. CDR3 nucleotides: TGTGCCAGTAGTATATTGCAGGTACCATCGACCCTCCACTTT. It encodes CASSILQVPSTLHF.

V usage is TRBV19 and J usage is TRBJ1-2, with TRBD1 identical over 7 bases. Germline CDR1 and CDR2: LNHDA and SQIVND (reference sequence). The CDR3 runs to 15 residues. The ends lost 5 bases at V and 8 bases at J; junction bases unmatched: 14. The CDR3 here is CASSSYPTGSWGYTF. The CDR3 DNA follows: TGTGCCAGTAGTTCCTACCCGACAGGGTCTTGGGGCTACACCTTC.

V usage is TRBV5-1 and J usage is TRBJ2-3; the D gene is possibly TRBD2 (5 bases). The CDR3 has 14 residues. Per germline, CDR1 SGHRS and CDR2 YFSETQ. V lost 0 bases, J lost 5 bases, and 10 bases lay in between. CDR3 coding DNA: TGCGCCAGCAGCTTGGGTACTAGAAAAGATACGCAGTATTTT. This gives the protein CASSLGTRKDTQYF.

The V and J genes are TRBV5-6 and TRBJ1-1; a weak D match, TRBD1 (6 bases). The germline V gene has CDR1 SGHDT and CDR2 YYEEEE. CDR3 length: 15 residues. The germline V and J ends were trimmed by 4 bases and 1 base, with 14 bases remaining between them. In DNA, the CDR3 is TGTGCCAGCAGCGAGGCCGGGACACCGAACACTGAAGCTTTCTTT. Translating it yields CASSEAGTPNTEAFF.

This sequence joins TRBV28 and TRBJ2-3; the D gene is possibly TRBD1 (6 bases). CDR1 is MDHEN, CDR2 SYDVKM, per germline. V was shortened by 2 bases and J by 5 bases, with 8 bases between the two germline ends. There are 13 residues in the CDR3. The chain's CDR3 is CASSLTGRDTQYF. The CDR3 DNA is TGTGCCAGCAGTTTAACAGGGAGAGATACGCAGTATTTT.

The genes are TRBV5-1 and TRBJ2-1, with 7 bases aligning to TRBD1. Germline lookup yields CDR1 SGHRS and CDR2 YFSETQ. The CDR3 extends over 14 amino acids. With V trimmed by 6 bases and J by 6 bases, 9 bases remained unmatched. The DNA for the CDR3 is TGCGCCAGCACCACAGGGGACCCTTCCAATGAGCAGTTCTTC. Encoded protein: CASTTGDPSNEQFF.

V is TRBV6-1 and J is TRBJ1-5; TRBD1 is a possible D gene (5 bases). The V end lost 8 bases, the J end lost 1 base, and 12 bases lay between the germline ends. The CDR3 contains 14 residues. Germline V gene sequence: CDR1 MNHNS, CDR2 SASEGT. Here the CDR3 DNA reads TGTGCCAGCCTCTCAGGGTTAAGCAATCAGCCCCAGCATTTT. This encodes CASLSGLSNQPQHF.

The chain joins TRBV6-5 to TRBJ1-5; possibly TRBD1 for D (5 bases). Trimming stripped 7 bases from V and 6 bases from J, with 13 bases between. This CDR3 region has 13 residues. Germline loops: CDR1 MNHEY, CDR2 SVGAGI. This CDR3 reads CASTQAGGQPQHF. CDR3 coding DNA: TGTGCCAGCACCCAGGCCGGGGGTCAGCCCCAGCATTTT.

The chain carries TRBV5-5 and TRBJ2-1; 7 nucleotides agree with TRBD1. V lost 4 bases, J lost 0 bases, and 10 bases stayed unmatched. Germline loops: CDR1 SGHKS, CDR2 YYEKEE (reference sequence). This CDR3 is built from 17 residues. The CDR3 loop is CASSVNRGLSSYNEQFF. In nucleotides, the CDR3 is TGTGCCAGCAGCGTAAACAGGGGTCTTAGCTCCTACAATGAGCAGTTCTTC.

This chain links TRBV5-1 with TRBJ1-4; 10 positions match TRBD1. The CDR3 has 15 residues. Germline V lookup: CDR1 SGHRS, CDR2 YFSETQ. Trimming removed 3 bases from V and 7 bases from J; junction bases left unmatched: 6. The CDR3 spells CASSWGTGVGEKLFF. CDR3 coding DNA: TGCGCCAGCAGCTGGGGGACAGGGGTGGGTGAAAAACTGTTTTTT. Using reference TRBV5-1 and TRBJ1-4 for the parts outside the CDR3, the full variable domain is KAGVTQTPRYLIKTRGQQVTLSCSPISGHRSVSWYQQTPGQGLQFLFEYFSETQRNKGNFPGRFSGRQFSNSRSEMNVSTLELGDSALYLCASSWGTGVGEKLFFGSGTQLSVL.